The rows below give T cell receptor beta chains drawn from one sample of a study of shared clonotypes between healthy human individuals. Profiling relied on immunoSEQ multiplex PCR, and the TCRdb table lists in-frame clones only, not all of them. Seen here are about 470,000 clones, 70% to 80% observed once, and the top ten hold roughly an eighth. Sequencing used PBMCs. The source of these receptors is a middle-aged woman in good health. Some clones in this sample may be carry-over from other donors' samples. CDR3s include the opening cysteine and the closing phenylalanine or tryptophan. The D gene is left open where the match is weak. For some rows the clone size is stated as once, few or many, or as a class when expanded; others skip it.

clone size,V gene,D gene,J gene,CDR3 protein,CDR3 DNA
few,TRBV7-3,-,TRBJ2-3,CASSSTGRGGTDTQYF,TGTGCCAGCAGCTCTACAGGTCGGGGAGGCACAGATACGCAGTATTTT
-,TRBV6-1,TRBD1,TRBJ1-5,CASSEARRGLNQPQHF,TGTGCCAGCAGTGAAGCGCGCAGGGGGTTAAATCAGCCCCAGCATTTT
-,TRBV7-3,-,TRBJ2-1,CASSLYQESPQFF,TGTGCCAGCAGCTTATATCAAGAGTCTCCGCAGTTCTTC
-,TRBV5-1,TRBD2,TRBJ2-3,CASSSSGSTDTQYF,TGCGCCAGCAGTTCTAGCGGGAGCACAGATACGCAGTATTTT
-,TRBV19,TRBD2,TRBJ2-2,CASSITSGRRTGELFF,TGTGCCAGTAGTATCACTAGCGGGAGAAGAACCGGGGAGCTGTTTTTT
-,TRBV4-1,TRBD1,TRBJ2-7,CASSQGGTGRYEQYF,TGCGCCAGCAGCCAGGGCGGGACAGGGAGATACGAGCAGTACTTC
-,TRBV7-2,TRBD1,TRBJ1-1,CASRQNRGNTEAFF,TGTGCCAGCAGACAAAACAGGGGGAACACTGAAGCTTTCTTT
-,TRBV7-9,TRBD2,TRBJ2-2,CASSLGLAGNTGELFF,TGTGCCAGCAGCTTAGGCCTAGCGGGAAACACCGGGGAGCTGTTTTTT
-,TRBV2,TRBD1,TRBJ1-2,CASRYRGPSNYGYTF,TGTGCCAGCAGATACAGGGGGCCATCTAACTATGGCTACACCTTC
-,TRBV18,TRBD2,TRBJ2-3,CASSPMVASGRDTQYF,TGTGCCAGCTCACCGATGGTGGCTAGCGGGAGGGATACGCAGTATTTT
-,TRBV19,TRBD1,TRBJ1-4,CASRGRGPSNEKLFF,TGTGCCAGTAGGGGCAGGGGGCCTTCTAATGAAAAACTGTTTTTT
-,TRBV29-1,-,TRBJ2-1,CSVTGTRGYNEQFF,TGCAGCGTCACCGGGACAAGGGGATACAATGAGCAGTTCTTC
-,TRBV19,TRBD1,TRBJ1-3,CASSAGQGYSGNTIYF,TGTGCCAGTAGTGCCGGACAGGGGTATTCTGGAAACACCATATATTTT
-,TRBV14,-,TRBJ2-1,CASSQAGWLSSSYNEQFF,TGTGCCAGCAGCCAAGCTGGGTGGTTATCCAGCTCCTACAATGAGCAGTTCTTC
-,TRBV5-8,-,TRBJ1-4,CASSLGRTNEKLFF,TGTGCCAGCAGCCTTGGACGAACAAATGAAAAACTGTTTTTT
-,TRBV6-5,-,TRBJ2-1,CASSYSSTKGENEQFF,TGTGCCAGCAGTTACTCGTCAACTAAGGGTGAGAATGAGCAGTTCTTC
-,TRBV27,-,TRBJ2-6,CASSVRDRQSSGANVLTF,TGTGCCAGCAGTGTACGTGACCGACAGAGCTCTGGGGCCAACGTCCTGACTTTC
once,TRBV4-3,TRBD2,TRBJ2-3,CASSQDPSGSPADTQYF,TGCGCCAGCAGCCAAGACCCTAGCGGGAGTCCCGCAGATACGCAGTATTTT
-,TRBV15,-,TRBJ2-7,CATSMTGNYEQYF,TGTGCCACCAGCATGACGGGAAACTACGAGCAGTACTTC
few,TRBV15,TRBD2,TRBJ2-5,CATSTGDLAGSGETQYF,TGTGCCACCAGCACTGGGGACTTAGCGGGATCGGGCGAGACCCAGTACTTC
-,TRBV10-3,-,TRBJ2-7,CAISERGYSYEQYF,TGTGCCATCAGTGAGCGGGGCTATTCCTACGAGCAGTACTTC
-,TRBV28,-,TRBJ2-7,CASSLRGEAYEQYF,TGTGCCAGCAGTTTAAGGGGGGAGGCATACGAGCAGTACTTC
-,TRBV5-1,-,TRBJ1-2,CASSQELSLGYGYTF,TGCGCCAGCAGCCAAGAACTGAGTCTGGGCTATGGCTACACCTTC
-,TRBV11-2,-,TRBJ2-1,CASSLARYNEQFF,TGTGCCAGCAGCTTGGCCAGGTACAATGAGCAGTTCTTC
-,TRBV18,-,TRBJ1-4,CASSPGSDEKLFF,TGTGCCAGCTCACCGGGTTCGGATGAAAAACTGTTTTTT
-,TRBV18,-,TRBJ2-1,CASWAGAISYNEQFF,TGTGCCAGCTGGGCGGGGGCAATCTCCTACAATGAGCAGTTCTTC
many,TRBV7-3,-,TRBJ2-5,CASSLSGSAGETQYF,TGTGCCAGCAGCTTAAGTGGGAGCGCGGGGGAGACCCAGTACTTC
-,TRBV18,-,TRBJ2-1,CASSHSKPSYNEQFF,TGTGCCAGCTCTCACAGTAAGCCCTCCTACAATGAGCAGTTCTTC
-,TRBV2,TRBD1,TRBJ1-2,CASSDFDRGPYGYTF,TGTGCCAGCAGTGATTTCGACAGGGGGCCCTATGGCTACACCTTC
few,TRBV11-3,-,TRBJ2-7,CASSLDRGAGEQYF,TGTGCCAGCAGCTTAGACAGGGGAGCCGGCGAGCAGTACTTC
-,TRBV30,-,TRBJ1-5,CAWRRGYNQPQHF,TGTGCCTGGCGGCGGGGTTACAATCAGCCCCAGCATTTT
-,TRBV2,-,TRBJ2-7,CASSEWQYEQYF,TGTGCCAGCAGTGAATGGCAGTACGAGCAGTACTTC
-,TRBV7-9,TRBD2,TRBJ2-1,CASSFTGGSLGEQFF,TGTGCCAGCAGCTTTACGGGAGGGTCCCTAGGTGAGCAGTTCTTC